A selection of T cell receptor beta chains follows, all from one sample in a study of cytomegalovirus exposure and HLA in healthy donors. TCRdb's copy holds only in-frame clones and misses some; the assay was immunoSEQ multiplex PCR. This table has 170,000 or so clones, 77% appearing once. The sample consisted of PBMCs. All receptors derive from a woman in her 30s in good health and CMV-seropositive. The CDR3 runs from the conserved cysteine through the conserved F or W. D genes are given only for firm matches. Some rows have no size entry. The others give once, few or many, or a class for an expanded clone.

j_gene: TRBJ1-4; d_gene: TRBD1; v_gene: TRBV7-6; abundance: few; CDR3aa: CASSPITGGEKLFF; CDR3nt: TGTGCCAGCAGCCCTATTACAGGGGGCGAAAAACTGTTTTTT
j_gene: TRBJ2-1; d_gene: TRBD1; v_gene: TRBV5-1; abundance: NA; CDR3aa: CASSARSGTGNNEQFF; CDR3nt: TGCGCCAGCAGCGCACGCTCCGGGACAGGGAACAATGAGCAGTTCTTC
j_gene: TRBJ1-1; d_gene: NA; v_gene: TRBV4-3; abundance: few; CDR3aa: CASRPTANTEAFF; CDR3nt: TGCGCCAGCAGACCTACAGCGAACACTGAAGCTTTCTTT
j_gene: TRBJ2-7; d_gene: NA; v_gene: TRBV4-3; abundance: few; CDR3aa: CASSQAFPDSPYEQYF; CDR3nt: TGCGCCAGCAGCCAAGCCTTTCCTGACAGCCCCTACGAGCAGTACTTC
j_gene: TRBJ2-5; d_gene: TRBD2; v_gene: TRBV25-1; abundance: once; CDR3aa: CASSDRGSFETQYF; CDR3nt: TGTGCCAGCAGTGATCGCGGGAGCTTTGAGACCCAGTACTTC
j_gene: TRBJ2-7; d_gene: TRBD1; v_gene: TRBV11-2; abundance: NA; CDR3aa: CASSILTGGSYEQYF; CDR3nt: TGTGCCAGCAGCATCCTGACAGGGGGCTCCTACGAGCAGTACTTC
j_gene: TRBJ1-3; d_gene: NA; v_gene: TRBV5-8; abundance: NA; CDR3aa: CASSLDGAAPENTIYF; CDR3nt: TGTGCCAGCAGCTTGGATGGGGCCGCGCCCGAAAACACCATATATTTT
j_gene: TRBJ2-1; d_gene: TRBD2; v_gene: TRBV28; abundance: NA; CDR3aa: CASSPTLAGGYNEQFF; CDR3nt: TGTGCCAGCAGCCCCACACTAGCGGGAGGATACAATGAGCAGTTCTTC
j_gene: TRBJ1-2; d_gene: TRBD1; v_gene: TRBV10-3; abundance: NA; CDR3aa: CAISWDSTYGYTF; CDR3nt: TGTGCCATCAGCTGGGACAGCACCTATGGCTACACCTTC
j_gene: TRBJ2-1; d_gene: TRBD2; v_gene: TRBV7-7; abundance: NA; CDR3aa: CASSFGLAGGDEQFF; CDR3nt: TGTGCCAGCAGCTTTGGGCTAGCGGGAGGGGATGAGCAGTTCTTC
j_gene: TRBJ2-5; d_gene: NA; v_gene: TRBV11-3; abundance: NA; CDR3aa: CASSLDGRLQETQYF; CDR3nt: TGTGCCAGCAGCTTAGACGGCAGACTACAAGAGACCCAGTACTTC
j_gene: TRBJ1-6; d_gene: NA; v_gene: TRBV14; abundance: NA; CDR3aa: CASSQDVQGNSPLHF; CDR3nt: TGTGCCAGCAGCCAAGATGTGCAGGGTAATTCACCCCTCCACTTT